The clone carrying this T cell receptor beta chain was seen only a few times. Antigen unknown. Trimming removed 3 bases at V and 1 base at J, with 5 bases between. CDR1 and CDR2 from the germline V gene are MNHEY and SMNVEV (reference sequence). The CDR3 consists of 13 residues. The data were taken from a study of cytomegalovirus exposure and HLA in healthy donors. Study results and limitations: There were reportedly fewer N-insertions in an Asian-associated ancestry cluster than the approximately 670-donor mean, in a later analysis.

PCR primers comprised 60 Vbeta and 13 Jbeta primers. Original analysis: In a later analysis, 80 million or so unique TCR beta chains included roughly 11 million shared by two or more donors. Only in-frame clones appear in the TCRdb table, and some are missing; sequencing was by immunoSEQ multiplex PCR. That table furnishes V, J and clone size, whereas the DNA furnished D and trimming. The sample contains some 130,000 clones, about 82% of which appear only once. This sequence joins TRBV27 and TRBJ2-3; D not resolved. The sample comprised PBMCs. The clonotype originates from a man aged 25-45 years in good health. The CDR3 is CASSFLGTDTQYF. DNA for the CDR3: TGTGCCAGCAGTTTTCTTGGCACAGATACGCAGTATTTT.